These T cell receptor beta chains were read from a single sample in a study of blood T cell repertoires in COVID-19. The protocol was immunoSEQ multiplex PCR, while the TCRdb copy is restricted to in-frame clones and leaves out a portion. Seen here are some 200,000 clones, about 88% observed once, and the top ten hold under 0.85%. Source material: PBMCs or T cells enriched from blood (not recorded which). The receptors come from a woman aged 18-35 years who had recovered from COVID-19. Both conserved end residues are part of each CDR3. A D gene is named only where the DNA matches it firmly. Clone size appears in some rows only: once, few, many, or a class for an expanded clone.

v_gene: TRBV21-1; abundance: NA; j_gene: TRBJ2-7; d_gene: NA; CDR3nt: TGTGCCAGCAGCAAAGTTCGGGAACCAGGGTGGCGGGATAGGAACGAGCAGTACTTC; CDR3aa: CASSKVREPGWRDRNEQYF
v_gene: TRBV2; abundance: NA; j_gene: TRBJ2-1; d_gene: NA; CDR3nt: TGTGCCAGCAGGGAGACTAGGGTGAATTACAATGAGCAGTTCTTC; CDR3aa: CASRETRVNYNEQFF
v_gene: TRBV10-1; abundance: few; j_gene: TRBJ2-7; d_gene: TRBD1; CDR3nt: TGCGCCAGCAGAAGGGACAGGGCCGGCGAGCAGTACTTC; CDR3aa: CASRRDRAGEQYF
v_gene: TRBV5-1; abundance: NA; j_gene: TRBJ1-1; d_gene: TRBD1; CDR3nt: TGCGCCAGCAGCAGACTGACAGGGGGCTACACTGAAGCTTTCTTT; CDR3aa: CASSRLTGGYTEAFF
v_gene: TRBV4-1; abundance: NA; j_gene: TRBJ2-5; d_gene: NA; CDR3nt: TGCGCCAGCAGCCGGACAGTGGCAGAGACCCAGTACTTC; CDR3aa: CASSRTVAETQYF
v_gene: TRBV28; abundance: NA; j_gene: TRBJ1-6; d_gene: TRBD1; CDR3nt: TGTGCCAGCAGTTTAGAGGGACAGGGGAATTCACCCCTCCACTTT; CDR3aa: CASSLEGQGNSPLHF
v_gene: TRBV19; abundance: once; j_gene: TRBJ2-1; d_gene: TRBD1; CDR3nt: TGTGCCAGTAGTCCGGACAGGGGGACTTCCAACCCCAAACGGAATGAGCAGTTCTTC; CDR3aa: CASSPDRGTSNPKRNEQFF
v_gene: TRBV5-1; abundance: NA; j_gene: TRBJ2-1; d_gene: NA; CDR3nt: TGCGCCAGCAGCTTGGGGAGGTCGGACAATGAGCAGTTCTTC; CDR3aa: CASSLGRSDNEQFF
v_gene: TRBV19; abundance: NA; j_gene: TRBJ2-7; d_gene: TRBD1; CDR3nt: TGTGCCAGTAGTACGGACAGGGGCCACGAGCAGTACTTC; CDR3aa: CASSTDRGHEQYF
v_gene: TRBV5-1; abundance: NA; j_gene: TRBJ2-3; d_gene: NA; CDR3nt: TGCGCCAGCAGGAACCCGGGACACCACACAGATACGCAGTATTTT; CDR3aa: CASRNPGHHTDTQYF
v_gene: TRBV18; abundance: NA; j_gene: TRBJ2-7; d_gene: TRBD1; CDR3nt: TGTGCCAGCTCGCCCGGGACAGGGGCCCACGAGCAGTACTTC; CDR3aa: CASSPGTGAHEQYF
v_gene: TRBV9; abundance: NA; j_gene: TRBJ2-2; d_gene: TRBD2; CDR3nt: TGTGCCAGCAGCACTCGGACTAGCGGGAACCCCCGGGGGACCGGGGAGCTGTTTTTT; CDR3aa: CASSTRTSGNPRGTGELFF
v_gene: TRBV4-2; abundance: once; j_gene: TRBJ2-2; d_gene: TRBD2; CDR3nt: TGTGCCAGCAGCCAAGTAGGAAGCGGGAGTTCCCCCGGGGAGCTGTTTTTT; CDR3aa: CASSQVGSGSSPGELFF
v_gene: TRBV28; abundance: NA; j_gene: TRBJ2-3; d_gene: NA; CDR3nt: TGTGCCAGCTGGAATCGCGGTGATACGCAGTATTTT; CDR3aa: CASWNRGDTQYF
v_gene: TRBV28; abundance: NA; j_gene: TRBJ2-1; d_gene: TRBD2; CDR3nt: TGTGCCAGCAGTTTCGGTCTAGCGGCCATAAGGAATGAGCAGTTCTTC; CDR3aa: CASSFGLAAIRNEQFF
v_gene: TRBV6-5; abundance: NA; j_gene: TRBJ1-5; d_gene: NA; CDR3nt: TGTGCCAGCAGGCGAGGACAGAATCAGCCCCAGCATTTT; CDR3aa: CASRRGQNQPQHF
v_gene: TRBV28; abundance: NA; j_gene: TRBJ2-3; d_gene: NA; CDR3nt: TGTGCCAGCAGTTTATTTGCGCGGGGCTTAGATACGCAGTATTTT; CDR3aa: CASSLFARGLDTQYF
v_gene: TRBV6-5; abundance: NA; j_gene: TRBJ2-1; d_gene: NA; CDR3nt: TGTGCCAGCAGTTACAGGGGTTCCTACAATGAGCAGTTCTTC; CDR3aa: CASSYRGSYNEQFF
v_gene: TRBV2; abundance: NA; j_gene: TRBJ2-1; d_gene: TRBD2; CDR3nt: TGTGCCAGCACCGGACTAGCGGGGGCCAATGAGCAGTTCTTC; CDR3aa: CASTGLAGANEQFF
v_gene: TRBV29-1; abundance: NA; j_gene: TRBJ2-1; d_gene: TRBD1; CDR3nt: TGCAGCGTTGTTAGAGGACAGGGGTACAATGAGCAGTTCTTC; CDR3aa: CSVVRGQGYNEQFF
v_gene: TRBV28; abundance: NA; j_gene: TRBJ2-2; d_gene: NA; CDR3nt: TGTGCCAGCAGTTTACGGTCTAGTCTTCTCACCGGGGAGCTGTTTTTT; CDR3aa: CASSLRSSLLTGELFF
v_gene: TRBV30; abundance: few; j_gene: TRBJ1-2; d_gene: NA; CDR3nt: TGTGCCTGGAGTTTCGAGGGTCTGGGCTACACCTTC; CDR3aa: CAWSFEGLGYTF
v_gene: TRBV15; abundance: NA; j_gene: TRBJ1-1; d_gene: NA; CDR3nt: TGTGCCACCAGCCGGGAAGCGAGACTGACGAACACTGAAGCTTTCTTT; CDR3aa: CATSREARLTNTEAFF
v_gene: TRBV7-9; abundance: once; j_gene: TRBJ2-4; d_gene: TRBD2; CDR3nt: TGTGCCAGCAGCTTCTGGGGACTAGCGGGGAGGAAAAACATTCAGTACTTC; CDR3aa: CASSFWGLAGRKNIQYF
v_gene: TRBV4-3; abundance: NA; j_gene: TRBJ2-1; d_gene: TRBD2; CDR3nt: TGCGCCAGCAGCCAAGGGTACGGGAGGGCCTCGCCCTACAATGAGCAGTTCTTC; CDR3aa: CASSQGYGRASPYNEQFF
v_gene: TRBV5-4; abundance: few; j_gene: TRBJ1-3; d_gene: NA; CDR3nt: TGTGCCAGCAGCTTGGCTGGGGGCGCGGGAAACACCATATATTTT; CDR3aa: CASSLAGGAGNTIYF
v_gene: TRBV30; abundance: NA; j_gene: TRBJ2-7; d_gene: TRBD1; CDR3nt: TGTGCCTGGAGTAGACAGGGGGGATCCTACGAGCAGTACTTC; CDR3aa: CAWSRQGGSYEQYF
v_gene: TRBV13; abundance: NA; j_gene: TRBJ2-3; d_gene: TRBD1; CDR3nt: TGTGCCAGCAGCCTTCGGACAGGGGTGCTCACAGATACGCAGTATTTT; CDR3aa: CASSLRTGVLTDTQYF
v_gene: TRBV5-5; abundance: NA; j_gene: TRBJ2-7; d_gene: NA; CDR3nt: TGTGCCAGCAGCTCCCGGTCCTCCTACGAGCAGTACTTC; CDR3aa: CASSSRSSYEQYF
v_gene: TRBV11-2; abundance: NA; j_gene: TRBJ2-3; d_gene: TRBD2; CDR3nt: TGTGCCAGCAGCCCCCCCGCCACTAGCGGGTTAACGCAGTATTTT; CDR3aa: CASSPPATSGLTQYF
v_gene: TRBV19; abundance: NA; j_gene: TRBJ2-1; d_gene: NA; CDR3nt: TGTGCCAGTAGTATAACCCCCAGGGGCGAGCAGTTCTTC; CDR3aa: CASSITPRGEQFF
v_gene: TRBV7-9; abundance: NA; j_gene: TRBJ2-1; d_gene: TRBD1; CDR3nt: TGTGCCAGCAGCTTATTGGGGACAGGAGTTTACAATGAGCAGTTCTTC; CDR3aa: CASSLLGTGVYNEQFF
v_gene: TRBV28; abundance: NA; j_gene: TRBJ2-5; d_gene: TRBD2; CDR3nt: TGTGCCAGCAGTTTCACGAAAGGACTAGCGGGACCTCGAGAGACCCAGTACTTC; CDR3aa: CASSFTKGLAGPRETQYF
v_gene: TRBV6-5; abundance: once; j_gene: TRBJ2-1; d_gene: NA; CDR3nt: TGTGCCAGCGCCACCACGGCGGGTATCAATGAGCAGTTCTTC; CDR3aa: CASATTAGINEQFF
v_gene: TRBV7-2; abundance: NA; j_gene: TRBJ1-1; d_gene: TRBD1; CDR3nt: TGTGCCAGCAGCGGACAGGGTTGGACTGAAGCTTTCTTT; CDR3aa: CASSGQGWTEAFF